This record looks at one T cell receptor beta chain sequence and its context. Its antigen remains unidentified. Deletions cut 2 bases from V and 7 bases from J, with 11 bases between. The CDR3 extends over 13 amino acids. The germline V gene has CDR1 SGHTA and CDR2 FQGTGA. The entry originates in a study of cytomegalovirus exposure and HLA in healthy donors. Study observations and caveats: For cytomegalovirus status, the classifier reportedly gave diagnoses with high specificity and sensitivity.

Clones were sequenced by immunoSEQ multiplex PCR, and TCRdb holds only the in-frame ones, with some missing. The sample includes 150,000 to 200,000 clones, 90% to 97% of them seen just once. The sequencing input was PBMCs. This sequence joins TRBV7-3 and TRBJ1-2; the D is unclear. The TCR comes from a woman between 18 and 29 years old in good health and CMV-seronegative. Here the CDR3 DNA reads TGTGCCAGCAGCTTAGTGTCCGGGATTGGCTACACCTTC. This sequence encodes CASSLVSGIGYTF. Based on the CDR3 plus reference TRBV7-3 and TRBJ1-2, the full variable domain is GAGVSQTPSNKVTEKGKYVELRCDPISGHTALYWYRQSLGQGPEFLIYFQGTGAADDSGLPNDRFFAVRPEGSVSTLKIQRTERGDSAVYLCASSLVSGIGYTFGSGTRLTVV.